These 8 T cell receptor beta chains came from one sample sequenced in a study of shared clonotypes between healthy human individuals. The table came from immunoSEQ multiplex PCR; TCRdb's copy has only in-frame clones and leaves some out. This sample has about 2 million clones, with over 85% found just once. Naive CD8 isolation took CD45RO-negative cells positively selected for CCR7 and excluded terminally differentiated effector memory CD45RA+ cells. The sample taken for sequencing was naive CD8+ T cells sorted from blood. These receptor sequences come from a man aged 18 to 30 in good health.

The gene calls are TRBV13 and TRBJ2-7; TRBD2 matches at 9 bases. The germline CDR1 and CDR2 sequences are PRHDT and FYEKMQ (reference sequence). The CDR3 totals 15 residues. Trimming took 4 bases from V and 0 from J; bases not matched to a gene: 4. The CDR3 coding sequence is TGTGCCAGCAGCTCTAGCGGGGAGCGCTCCTACGAGCAGTACTTC. As protein: CASSSSGERSYEQYF.

The CDR3 sequence: CASTSDPSTGELFF. For the CDR3, the DNA is TGTGCCAGCACCTCGGACCCTTCCACCGGGGAGCTGTTTTTT. The gene calls are TRBV6-4 and TRBJ2-2, with unresolved D. Germline CDR1 and CDR2: MRHNA and SNTAGT. The CDR3 has 14 amino acids. Trimming pared 7 bases from V and 4 bases from J, leaving 13 bases between.

This rearrangement joins TRBV4-1 to TRBJ2-7; tentatively, D is TRBD1 or TRBD2 (5 bases each). CDR3 size: 16 residues. V was pared by 0 bases and J by 2 bases, with 14 bases between. Per the germline V gene, CDR1 is MGHRA and CDR2 is YSYEKL. The CDR3 DNA follows: TGCGCCAGCAGCCAAGATATCAACGGGGCACCCTACGAGCAGTACTTC. Amino acids: CASSQDINGAPYEQYF.

The chain links TRBV4-3 to TRBJ2-3; no definite D call. This CDR3 contains 14 residues. The germline gives CDR1 LGHNA, CDR2 YSLEER. Trimming shortened V by 0 bases and J by 5 bases, and 9 bases separated the two germline ends. In DNA, the CDR3 is TGCGCCAGCAGCCAAGAGGGCCCAGGAGATACGCAGTATTTT. Translated, it gives CASSQEGPGDTQYF.

This clone was observed a handful of times. The chain combines TRBV29-1 with TRBJ1-1; D remains ambiguous. Germline V gene data show CDR1 as SQVTM and CDR2 as ANQGSEA. The ends were cut back, 4 bases at V and 5 bases at J, with 5 bases in the middle. This CDR3 is built from 10 residues. The CDR3 reads CSVASTEAFF. The CDR3, as DNA: TGCAGCGTTGCTAGTACTGAAGCTTTCTTT.

The J gene is TRBJ1-2, the V gene TRBV19; D perhaps matches TRBD1 (6 bases). Germline values: CDR1 LNHDA, CDR2 SQIVND (reference sequence). V was clipped by 5 bases and J by 4 bases, with 14 bases between them. The CDR3 loop spans 14 amino acids. The CDR3 spells CASSLGAGGYGYTF. CDR3 coding DNA: TGTGCCAGTAGTCTGGGGGCTGGTGGCTATGGCTACACCTTC.

This clone was seen once. The V and J genes are TRBV9 and TRBJ1-6; 10 bases are shared with TRBD1. The CDR3 runs 15 residues. Germline CDR1 reads SGDLS; CDR2 reads YYNGEE. V dropped 7 bases and J dropped 8; count of bases not matched to a gene: 9. DNA for the CDR3: TGTGCCAGCTCCGATATCGGGACAGGGGATTCACCCCTCCACTTT. This gives the protein CASSDIGTGDSPLHF.

The chain uses TRBV11-2 and TRBJ2-5; TRBD1 might be the D (6 bases). The CDR3 is 15 residues long. The ends were cut back, 2 bases at V and 2 bases at J, with 12 bases in the middle. CDR1 and CDR2 (germline): SGHAT, FQNNGV. The CDR3: CASSLSVRGQETQYF. The CDR3 nucleotides read TGTGCCAGCAGCTTATCTGTCAGGGGACAAGAGACCCAGTACTTC.